The clone carrying this T cell receptor beta chain was recorded many times. Regions amplified from RNA transcripts were the TCR beta CDR3 regions. When the TCR CDR3 underwent first-round RT-PCR, the HTBI primer set was used. TCRdb analysed the multiplex PCR reads with MiXCR anew, one entry per CDR3 protein. The sample includes more than 500,000 distinct CDR3 sequences, around 16% of them seen just once. The source of the sample is a study of T cells in Graves' hyperthyroidism and ophthalmopathy. Germline trimming cut 4 bases from V and 6 bases from J; bases unmatched to any gene: 3. This CDR3 comprises 13 residues. Germline V gene lookup returns CDR1 SGHRS and CDR2 YFSETQ.

Sequencing was done on a sample of blood. J is TRBJ2-1 and V is TRBV5-1; TRBD1 matches 8 bases. The source is a woman aged 25 to 39 with Graves' hyperthyroidism. The CDR3 here is CASSVTGGNEQFF. The CDR3 region has the DNA TGCGCCAGCAGCGTTACAGGGGGCAATGAGCAGTTCTTC.